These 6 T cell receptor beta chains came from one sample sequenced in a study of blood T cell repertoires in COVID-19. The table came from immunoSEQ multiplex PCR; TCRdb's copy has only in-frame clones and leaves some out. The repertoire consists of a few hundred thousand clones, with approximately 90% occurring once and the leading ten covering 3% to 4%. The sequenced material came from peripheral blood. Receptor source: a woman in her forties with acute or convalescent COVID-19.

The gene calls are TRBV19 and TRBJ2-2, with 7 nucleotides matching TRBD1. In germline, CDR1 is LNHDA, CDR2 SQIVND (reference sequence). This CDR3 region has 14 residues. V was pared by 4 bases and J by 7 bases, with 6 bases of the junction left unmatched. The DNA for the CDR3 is TGTGCCAGTAGTAGACAGGGTTGGATCGGGGAGCTGTTTTTT. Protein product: CASSRQGWIGELFF.

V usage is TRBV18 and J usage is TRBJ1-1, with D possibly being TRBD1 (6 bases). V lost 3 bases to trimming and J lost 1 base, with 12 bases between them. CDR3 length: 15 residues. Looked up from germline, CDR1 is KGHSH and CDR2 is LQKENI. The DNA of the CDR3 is TGTGCCAGCTCACCTAGATCGGACAGGAACACTGAAGCTTTCTTT. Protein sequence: CASSPRSDRNTEAFF.

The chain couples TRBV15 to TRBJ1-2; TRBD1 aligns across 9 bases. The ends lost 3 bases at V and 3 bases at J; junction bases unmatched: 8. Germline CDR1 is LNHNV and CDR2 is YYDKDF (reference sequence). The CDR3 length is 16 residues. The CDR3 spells CATSRQTGGAHYGYTF. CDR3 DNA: TGTGCCACCAGCAGGCAAACAGGGGGCGCCCACTATGGCTACACCTTC.

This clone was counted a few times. CDR3 in DNA: TGTGCCACCAGTGATTCCGGGACAGAGAATGAAAAACTGTTTTTT. Its translation: CATSDSGTENEKLFF. The chain couples TRBV24-1 to TRBJ1-4; TRBD1 matches 7 bases. Germline V gene sequence: CDR1 KGHDR, CDR2 SFDVKD. This CDR3 is built from 15 residues. V gave up 2 bases and J gave up 5 bases; unmatched junction bases: 4.

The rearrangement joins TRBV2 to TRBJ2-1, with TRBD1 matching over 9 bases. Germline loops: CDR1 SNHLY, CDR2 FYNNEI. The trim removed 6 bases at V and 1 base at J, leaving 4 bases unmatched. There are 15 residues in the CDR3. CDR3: CASRPGTGSYNEQFF. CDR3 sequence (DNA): TGTGCCAGCAGGCCCGGGACAGGGTCCTACAATGAGCAGTTCTTC.

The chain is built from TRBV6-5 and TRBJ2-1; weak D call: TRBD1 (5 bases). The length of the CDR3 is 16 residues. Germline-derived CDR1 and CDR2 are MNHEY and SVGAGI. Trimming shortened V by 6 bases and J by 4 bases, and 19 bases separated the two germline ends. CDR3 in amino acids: CASSYDSGHSYNEQFF. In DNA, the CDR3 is TGTGCCAGCAGCTACGACTCCGGACACTCTTACAATGAGCAGTTCTTC.